The 8 T cell receptor beta chains below all came from one sample that was sequenced in a study of control samples from healthy donors and cancer patients. The data were produced by immunoSEQ multiplex PCR, yet TCRdb's version contains in-frame clones alone and is incomplete. The sample has around 130,000 clones, around 92% seen once. Sequenced material: PBMCs. These receptors came from a man between 50 and 59 years old with head and neck cancer.

This rearrangement joins TRBV28 to TRBJ2-7; D unresolved. V was clipped by 8 bases and J by 1 base, with 18 bases between them. This CDR3 is 15 amino acids long. Germline CDR1 MDHEN, CDR2 SYDVKM. The CDR3 DNA reads TGTGCCAGCTCACCCCGGGCCCTGCCGTCCTACGAGCAGTACTTC. Residues: CASSPRALPSYEQYF.

The chain employs TRBV7-9 and TRBJ2-1; 13 bases agree with TRBD2. Trimming at V came to 4 bases and at J to 8 bases, leaving 8 bases not matched to a gene. The CDR3 is 16 amino acids. Germline CDR1 SEHNR, CDR2 FQNEAQ (reference sequence). The chain's CDR3 is CASSSTGTSGKHEQFF. The CDR3 bases are TGTGCCAGCAGCTCAACCGGGACTAGCGGGAAGCATGAGCAGTTCTTC.

J is TRBJ2-3 and V is TRBV15, with D uncertain. CDR1 LNHNV and CDR2 YYDKDF come from the germline V gene (reference sequence). V was trimmed by 0 bases and J by 4 bases, leaving 8 bases between them. This CDR3 is built from 14 residues. The CDR3 here is CATSRDITADTQYF. In DNA, the CDR3 is TGTGCCACCAGCAGAGATATTACGGCAGATACGCAGTATTTT.

The V gene is TRBV13, the J gene TRBJ2-7; tentatively, D is TRBD2 (7 bases). CDR1 and CDR2 (germline): PRHDT, FYEKMQ (reference sequence). The CDR3 consists of 14 residues. V was pared by 5 bases and J by 3 bases, with 14 bases between. CDR3 DNA sequence: TGTGCCAGCAGCCCCCAGAGGGGGGGCTACGAGCAGTACTTC. Encoded protein: CASSPQRGGYEQYF.

About this clone: An end of the junction differs from the germline gene, which may be a read error. The chain joins TRBV4-1 to TRBJ1-1; possible D gene TRBD1, 6 bases. The germline CDR1 and CDR2 sequences are MGHRA and YSYEKL. The CDR3 consists of 15 residues. Here the CDR3 DNA reads TGCGCCCGCAGCCAAGAATCGGTGGGGGGGCGGGAAGCTTTCTTT. Its protein product is CARSQESVGGREAFF.

This chain uses TRBV28 with TRBJ2-7, with TRBD2 matching 11 bases. This CDR3 contains 16 residues. The V segment lost 3 bases and the J segment 0 bases; nucleotides outside the gene matches: 4. Per germline, CDR1 MDHEN and CDR2 SYDVKM. The CDR3 is CASSLGGTSGSYEQYF. CDR3 bases: TGTGCCAGCAGTTTGGGGGGGACTAGCGGCTCCTACGAGCAGTACTTC.

The chain couples TRBV2 to TRBJ2-3; D not certain. The CDR3 length is 13 residues. Germline V CDR1 and CDR2: SNHLY, FYNNEI. V lost 8 bases and J 5 bases, leaving 14 bases between the germline ends. CDR3 DNA sequence: TGTGCCAGCCTTGACCGCAGGCAAGATACGCAGTATTTT. This translates into CASLDRRQDTQYF.

The rearrangement links TRBV7-9 to TRBJ1-3; D gene unclear. The V end lost 1 base, the J end lost 2 bases, and 6 bases lay between the germline ends. CDR1 is SEHNR, CDR2 FQNEAQ, per germline (reference sequence). This CDR3 spans 14 amino acids. The CDR3 nucleotides read TGTGCCAGCAGCTTAGGCGCTCCTGGAAACACCATATATTTT. This sequence encodes CASSLGAPGNTIYF.